A single sample gave rise to the 28 T cell receptor beta chains below, sequenced in a study of blood T cell repertoires in COVID-19. Generated by immunoSEQ multiplex PCR, the TCRdb table keeps only in-frame clones and is missing some. The sample has some 200,000 clones; roughly 80% are singletons. Specimen: peripheral blood. These receptors were taken from a woman older than 75 with acute or convalescent COVID-19.

The genes are TRBV24-1 and TRBJ1-3; 7 bases are shared with TRBD1. The J segment lost 4 bases and the V segment lost 2 bases, leaving 7 bases of the junction unmatched. CDR1 is KGHDR, CDR2 SFDVKD, per germline. CDR3 length: 16 residues. This CDR3 is CATSDSRQGAGNTIYF. The CDR3, as DNA: TGTGCCACCAGTGATTCCCGACAGGGAGCCGGAAACACCATATATTTT.

The J gene is TRBJ1-4, the V gene TRBV27; 11 bases line up with TRBD1. This CDR3 has 14 amino acids. Germline assignment: CDR1 MNHEY and CDR2 SMNVEV (reference sequence). With V trimmed by 6 bases and J by 5 bases, 2 bases remained unmatched. The CDR3 loop is CASSGTGGNEKLFF. The CDR3 nucleotides read TGTGCCAGCAGCGGGACAGGGGGAAATGAAAAACTGTTTTTT. The full variable domain, its missing parts supplied by reference TRBV27 and TRBJ1-4, is EAQVTQNPRYLITVTGKKLTVTCSQNMNHEYMSWYRQDPGLGLRQIYYSMNVEVTDKGDVPEGYKVSRKEKRNFPLILESPSPNQTSLYFCASSGTGGNEKLFFGSGTQLSVL.

The J gene is TRBJ2-3, the V gene TRBV7-2; possible D gene TRBD2, 6 bases. Germline V gene data show CDR1 as SGHTA and CDR2 as FQGNSA. This CDR3 spans 14 amino acids. The V end was cut by 2 bases, the J end by 6 bases, with 12 bases between. The CDR3 sequence: CASSLPGTGDTQYF. CDR3 sequence (DNA): TGTGCCAGCAGCTTACCCGGGACTGGGGATACGCAGTATTTT.

In its sample, this clone was seen a few times. The chain is built from TRBV6-5 and TRBJ2-1; the match to TRBD2 covers 9 bases. The CDR3 extends over 14 amino acids. The V gene end was trimmed by 10 bases and the J gene end by 7 bases; junction bases not matched to a gene: 11. Per germline, CDR1 MNHEY and CDR2 SVGAGI. The CDR3 protein is CAIWAGGPWNEQFF. The CDR3 DNA reads TGTGCCATTTGGGCGGGAGGGCCCTGGAATGAGCAGTTCTTC.

The sample holds a few counts of this clone. This chain connects TRBV21-1 to TRBJ1-1; TRBD1 reflects the table's D call only, with no check against the DNA. TRBV21-1 is designated a pseudogene. The CDR3 is 17 amino acids. The CDR3 sequence: CASSKSVPGQGAGGAFF. The CDR3 region has the DNA TGTGCCAGCAGCAAAAGCGTCCCGGGACAGGGGGCGGGAGGAGCTTTCTTT.

The genes are TRBV7-2 and TRBJ1-2, with no clear D. The CDR3 sequence is 15 residues long. Germline V gene sequence: CDR1 SGHTA, CDR2 FQGNSA. Deletions cut 1 base from V and 4 bases from J, with 13 bases between. The CDR3, as DNA: TGTGCCAGCAGCTTAGTCGGCGGGGAGCCCTATGGCTACACCTTC. This gives the protein CASSLVGGEPYGYTF.

The gene calls are TRBV27 and TRBJ2-7, with D possibly TRBD2 on 5 matching bases. CDR1 and CDR2 (germline): MNHEY, SMNVEV (reference sequence). V was clipped by 5 bases and J by 6 bases, with 17 bases between them. This CDR3 contains 14 residues. CDR3 nucleotides: TGTGCCAGCAGTGGCGTGGGAGCACCTGGCGAGCAGTACTTC. Translating it yields CASSGVGAPGEQYF.

This clone is a singleton in its sample. The chain joins TRBV2 to TRBJ1-5, with 8 nucleotides matching TRBD1. Unmatched junction bases numbered 5, after V lost 6 bases and J lost 4 bases. In germline, CDR1 is SNHLY, CDR2 FYNNEI. This CDR3 region has 14 residues. This CDR3 is CASSGTGGNQPQHF. The CDR3 DNA reads TGTGCCAGCAGCGGTACAGGGGGGAATCAGCCCCAGCATTTT.

This rearrangement joins TRBV19 to TRBJ2-1; 8 bases agree with TRBD2. Germline V lookup: CDR1 LNHDA, CDR2 SQIVND (reference sequence). Unmatched junction bases numbered 5, after V lost 0 bases and J lost 7 bases. This CDR3 region has 15 residues. DNA for the CDR3: TGTGCCAGTAGTATAGACAGCGGGGGCAGAAATGAGCAGTTCTTC. Translation gives CASSIDSGGRNEQFF.

This clone was seen just once. The J gene is TRBJ1-1, the V gene TRBV10-3; D is undetermined. The ends were cut back, 4 bases at V and 1 base at J, with 7 bases in the middle. Germline CDR1 is ENHRY and CDR2 is SYGVKD. The CDR3 totals 13 residues. The CDR3 DNA follows: TGTGCCATCAGTGCTCTCGGGAACACTGAAGCTTTCTTT. Amino acid sequence: CAISALGNTEAFF.

The chain carries TRBV11-2 and TRBJ1-5; 7 positions agree with TRBD1. The V and J ends lost 5 bases and 11 bases, in that order; junction bases with no gene match: 12. The V gene's germline CDR1 is SGHAT and CDR2 FQNNGV. The length of the CDR3 is 14 residues. For the CDR3, the DNA is TGTGCCAGCAGCCTAGGAGGGGGCACGAATACCCAGCATTTT. Translating gives CASSLGGGTNTQHF.

This rearrangement joins TRBV11-2 to TRBJ2-7; TRBD1 matches at 8 bases. V lost 5 bases and J lost 1; bases outside the gene matches: 7. From germline, CDR1 is SGHAT and CDR2 FQNNGV. The CDR3 is made up of 15 amino acids. The CDR3 spells CASSLSGQVSYEQYF. CDR3 bases: TGTGCCAGCAGCCTATCGGGACAGGTATCCTACGAGCAGTACTTC.

This clone was seen only once. The chain combines TRBV9 with TRBJ1-3, with a possible D match to TRBD1 (5 bases). V was shortened by 0 bases and J by 8 bases, with 18 bases between the two germline ends. The CDR3 has 16 residues. CDR1 and CDR2 (germline): SGDLS, YYNGEE. In DNA form, the CDR3 reads TGTGCCAGCAGCGTAGCTGGAGGGCCAAAAGGGGACACCATATATTTT. Amino acid sequence: CASSVAGGPKGDTIYF.

The rearrangement joins TRBV28 to TRBJ2-2, with D unresolved. The CDR3 runs to 14 residues. Germline V gives CDR1 MDHEN, CDR2 SYDVKM. The germline V and J ends were trimmed by 4 bases and 4 bases, with 10 bases remaining between them. The CDR3 DNA follows: TGTGCCAGCAGTTCCGAGAGTATCACCGGGGAGCTGTTTTTT. It is translated as CASSSESITGELFF.

The V gene is TRBV7-9, the J gene TRBJ2-5, with 9 bases fitting TRBD1. With V trimmed by 1 base and J by 0 bases, 3 bases remained unmatched. The germline V gene encodes CDR1 SEHNR and CDR2 FQNEAQ (reference sequence). The length of the CDR3 is 16 residues. This CDR3 is CASSLGGQGYQETQYF. CDR3 DNA sequence: TGTGCCAGCAGCTTAGGAGGACAGGGGTACCAAGAGACCCAGTACTTC.

J is TRBJ2-1 and V is TRBV5-6, with D uncertain. The CDR3 length is 14 residues. Germline values: CDR1 SGHDT, CDR2 YYEEEE. V lost 1 base and J 8 bases, leaving 13 bases between the germline ends. CDR3 region: CASSLPPTLDEQFF. The CDR3 bases are TGTGCCAGCAGCTTGCCCCCAACCTTAGATGAGCAGTTCTTC. The full variable domain, with the rest looked up from reference TRBV5-6 and TRBJ2-1, is DAGVTQSPTHLIKTRGQQVTLRCSPKSGHDTVSWYQQALGQGPQFIFQYYEEEERQRGNFPDRFSGHQFPNYSSELNVNALLLGDSALYLCASSLPPTLDEQFFGPGTRLTVL.

The V gene is TRBV6-5, the J gene TRBJ2-2; unclear D gene. Germline assignment: CDR1 MNHEY and CDR2 SVGAGI. Trimming stripped 5 bases from V and 2 bases from J, with 6 bases between. The CDR3 runs 13 residues. The CDR3 DNA follows: TGTGCCAGCAGTCACACAAACACCGGGGAGCTGTTTTTT. Its protein product is CASSHTNTGELFF.

This clone was observed once. This chain uses TRBV28 with TRBJ2-7; TRBD2 matches 10 bases. The CDR3 is made up of 17 amino acids. Germline V gives CDR1 MDHEN, CDR2 SYDVKM. Losses at the gene ends were 7 bases for V and 2 bases for J; bases not matched to a gene: 14. The CDR3 reads CASTRGSGRALTYEQYF. CDR3 DNA: TGTGCCAGCACCCGAGGCAGCGGGAGGGCCTTAACCTACGAGCAGTACTTC.

The chain employs TRBV18 and TRBJ1-2, with D uncertain. In germline, CDR1 is KGHSH, CDR2 LQKENI. The CDR3 loop spans 14 amino acids. The V gene lost 2 bases and the J gene lost 0 bases, with 7 bases spanning the gap. The CDR3 is CASSPESSNYGYTF. The CDR3 region has the DNA TGTGCCAGCTCACCAGAGAGTTCTAACTATGGCTACACCTTC.

The CDR3 nucleotides are TGTGCCAGCAGTGCGACCCGGGTGGGCGAGCAGTACTTC. Encoded protein: CASSATRVGEQYF. The chain couples TRBV12-3 or TRBV12-4 to TRBJ2-7; the D is unclear. V was pared by 5 bases and J by 6 bases, with 14 bases between. This CDR3 has 13 residues.

V and J are TRBV18 and TRBJ1-1; D unresolved. CDR3 length equals 15 residues. CDR1 is KGHSH, CDR2 LQKENI, per germline. V was trimmed by 1 base and J by 4 bases, leaving 13 bases between them. In nucleotides, the CDR3 is TGTGCCAGCTCACCACGGAGTACGGGATCCACTGAAGCTTTCTTT. It is translated as CASSPRSTGSTEAFF.

This clone was detected a few times. The rearrangement joins TRBV21-1 to TRBJ2-7; TRBD2, the table's D call, lacks a check against the DNA. TRBV21-1 is reported as a pseudogene. The CDR3 has 14 residues. The CDR3 loop is CASSKKEASYEQYF. The CDR3 DNA follows: TGTGCCAGCAGCAAAAAGGAGGCCTCCTACGAGCAGTACTTC.

Here the CDR3 DNA reads TGTGCCAGCAGCCCGACGGGACTCAGCTCCTACAATGAGCAGTTCTTC. Protein sequence: CASSPTGLSSYNEQFF. V is TRBV7-9 and J is TRBJ2-1; weak D call: TRBD2 (6 bases). Germline CDR1 is SEHNR and CDR2 is FQNEAQ (reference sequence). This CDR3 region has 16 residues. V was clipped by 5 bases and J by 0 bases, with 14 bases between them.

The table lists this clone with a count of one. The chain recombines TRBV7-2 with TRBJ2-7, with TRBD2 matching over 7 bases. Unmatched junction bases numbered 8, after V lost 1 base and J lost 5 bases. Per the germline V gene, CDR1 is SGHTA and CDR2 is FQGNSA. This CDR3 spans 15 amino acids. CDR3 DNA sequence: TGTGCCAGCAGCTTAGTAACCGGGGGGAACCACGAGCAGTACTTC. Translation: CASSLVTGGNHEQYF.

This chain links TRBV3-1 (or the pseudogene TRBV3-2) with TRBJ1-6, with D possibly TRBD1 on 5 matching bases. This CDR3 contains 15 residues. Germline CDR1 is LGHDT and CDR2 is YNNKEL (reference sequence). V lost 2 bases, J lost 8 bases, and 13 bases lay in between. CDR3 coding DNA: TGTGCCAGCAGCCAAAGTCCGACACAGGATTCACCCCTCCACTTT. Translation: CASSQSPTQDSPLHF.

The chain uses TRBV19 and TRBJ2-7; D possibly corresponds to TRBD2 (5 bases). The CDR3 is 15 amino acids. Germline-derived CDR1 and CDR2 are LNHDA and SQIVND (reference sequence). Trimming shortened V by 7 bases and J by 2 bases, and 18 bases separated the two germline ends. The CDR3 reads CASKVGVARTYEQYF. In DNA form, the CDR3 reads TGTGCCAGTAAAGTCGGGGTAGCGCGCACCTACGAGCAGTACTTC.

This clone was detected once. The rearrangement uses TRBV18 and TRBJ1-1; a weak D match, TRBD1 (5 bases). The V gene's germline CDR1 is KGHSH and CDR2 LQKENI. The CDR3 extends over 13 amino acids. V was cut by 4 bases and J by 2 bases, with 8 bases left in between. The CDR3 DNA reads as TGTGCCAGCTCACTTCAGGGTAACACTGAAGCTTTCTTT. It yields the protein CASSLQGNTEAFF.

Only one count was recorded for this clone. V is TRBV12-3 or TRBV12-4 and J is TRBJ1-1; maybe TRBD1 (5 bases). V was cut by 6 bases and J by 2 bases, with 10 bases left in between. The CDR3 contains 13 residues. The CDR3 region is CASRAQGNTEAFF. CDR3 nucleotides: TGTGCCAGCAGGGCCCAGGGAAACACTGAAGCTTTCTTT.